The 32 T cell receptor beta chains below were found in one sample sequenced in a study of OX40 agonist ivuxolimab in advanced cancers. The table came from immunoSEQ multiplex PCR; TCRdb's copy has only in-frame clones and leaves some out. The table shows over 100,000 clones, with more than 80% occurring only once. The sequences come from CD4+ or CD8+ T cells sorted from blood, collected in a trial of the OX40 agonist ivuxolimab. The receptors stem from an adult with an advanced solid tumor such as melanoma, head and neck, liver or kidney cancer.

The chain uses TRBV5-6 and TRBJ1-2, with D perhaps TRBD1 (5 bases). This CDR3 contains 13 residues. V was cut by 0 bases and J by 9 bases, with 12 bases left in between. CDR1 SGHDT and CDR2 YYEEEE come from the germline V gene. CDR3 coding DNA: TGTGCCAGCAGCTTGGGGGGGACGCCACGCTACACCTTC. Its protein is CASSLGGTPRYTF.

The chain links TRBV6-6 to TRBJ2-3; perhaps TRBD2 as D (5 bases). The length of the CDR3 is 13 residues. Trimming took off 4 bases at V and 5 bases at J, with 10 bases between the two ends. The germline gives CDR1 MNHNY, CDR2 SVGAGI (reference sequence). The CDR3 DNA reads TGTGCCAGCAGTTTCCTACTAGAAGATACGCAGTATTTT. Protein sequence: CASSFLLEDTQYF.

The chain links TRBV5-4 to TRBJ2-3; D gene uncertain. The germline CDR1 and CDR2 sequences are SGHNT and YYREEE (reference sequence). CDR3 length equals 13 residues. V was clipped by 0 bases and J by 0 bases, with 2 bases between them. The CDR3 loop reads CASSLGSTDTQYF. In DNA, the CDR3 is TGTGCCAGCAGCTTGGGTAGCACAGATACGCAGTATTTT.

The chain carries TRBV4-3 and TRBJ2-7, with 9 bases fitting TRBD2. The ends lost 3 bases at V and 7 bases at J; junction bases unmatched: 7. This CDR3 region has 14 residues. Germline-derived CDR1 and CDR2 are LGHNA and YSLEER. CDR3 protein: CASSHSRSGGEQYF. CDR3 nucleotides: TGCGCCAGCAGCCACAGCCGAAGCGGGGGGGAGCAGTACTTC.

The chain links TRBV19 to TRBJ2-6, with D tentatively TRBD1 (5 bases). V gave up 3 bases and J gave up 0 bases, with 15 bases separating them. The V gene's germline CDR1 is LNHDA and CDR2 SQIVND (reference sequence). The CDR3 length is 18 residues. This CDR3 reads CASSINAGKSSGANVLTF. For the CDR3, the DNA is TGTGCCAGTAGTATCAATGCAGGGAAAAGCTCTGGGGCCAACGTCCTGACTTTC.

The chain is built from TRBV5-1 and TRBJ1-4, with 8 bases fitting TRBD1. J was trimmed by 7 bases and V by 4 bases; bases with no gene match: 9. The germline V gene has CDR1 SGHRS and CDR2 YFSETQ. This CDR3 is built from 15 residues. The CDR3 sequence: CASSTLQGGGEKLFF. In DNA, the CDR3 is TGCGCCAGCAGCACCCTACAGGGGGGAGGTGAAAAACTGTTTTTT. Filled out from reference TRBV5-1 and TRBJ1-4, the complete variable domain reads KAGVTQTPRYLIKTRGQQVTLSCSPISGHRSVSWYQQTPGQGLQFLFEYFSETQRNKGNFPGRFSGRQFSNSRSEMNVSTLELGDSALYLCASSTLQGGGEKLFFGSGTQLSVL.

In nucleotides, the CDR3 is TGTGCCAGCAGCTCTGGGGCCAACGTCCTGACTTTC. Translation gives CASSSGANVLTF. The chain links TRBV9 to TRBJ2-6; no firm D call. The CDR3 contains 12 residues. Germline-derived CDR1 and CDR2 are SGDLS and YYNGEE. V was pared by 4 bases and J by 1 base, with 0 bases between.

CDR3 amino acids: CASRGAGSNSPLHF. DNA of the CDR3: TGTGCCAGCCGAGGGGCAGGTAGTAATTCACCCCTCCACTTT. V is TRBV19 and J is TRBJ1-6; a weak D match, TRBD1 (5 bases). CDR1 is LNHDA, CDR2 SQIVND, per germline (reference sequence). The CDR3 has 14 amino acids. V was shortened by 9 bases and J by 6 bases, with 15 bases between the two germline ends.

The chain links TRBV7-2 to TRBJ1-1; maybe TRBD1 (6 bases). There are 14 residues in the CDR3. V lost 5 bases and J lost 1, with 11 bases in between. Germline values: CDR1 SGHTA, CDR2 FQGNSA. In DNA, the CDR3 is TGTGCCAGCAGCACTGACAGGTGGAACACTGAAGCTTTCTTT. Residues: CASSTDRWNTEAFF. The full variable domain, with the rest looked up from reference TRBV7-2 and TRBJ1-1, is GAGVSQSPSNKVTEKGKDVELRCDPISGHTALYWYRQSLGQGLEFLIYFQGNSAPDKSGLPSDRFSAERTGGSVSTLTIQRTQQEDSAVYLCASSTDRWNTEAFFGQGTRLTVV.

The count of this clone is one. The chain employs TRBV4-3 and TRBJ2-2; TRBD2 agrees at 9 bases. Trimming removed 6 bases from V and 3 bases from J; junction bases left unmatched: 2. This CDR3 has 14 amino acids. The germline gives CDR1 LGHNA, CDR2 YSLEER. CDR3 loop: CASRRGGDTGELFF. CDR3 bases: TGCGCCAGCAGGCGCGGGGGGGACACCGGGGAGCTGTTTTTT.

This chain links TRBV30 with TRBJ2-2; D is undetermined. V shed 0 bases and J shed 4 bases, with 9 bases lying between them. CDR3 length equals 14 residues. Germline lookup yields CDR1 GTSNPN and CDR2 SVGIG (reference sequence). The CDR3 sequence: CAWSVKQFTGELFF. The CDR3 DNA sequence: TGTGCCTGGAGTGTAAAGCAATTCACCGGGGAGCTGTTTTTT.

The CDR3 is CASSPKRDSYGYTF. As DNA, the CDR3 is TGTGCCAGCTCACCAAAAAGGGACTCCTATGGCTACACCTTC. The rearrangement links TRBV18 to TRBJ1-2, with TRBD1 as a possible D gene (5 bases). The CDR3 is 14 residues long. The germline CDR1 and CDR2 sequences are KGHSH and LQKENI. Trimming cost V 2 bases and J 4 bases, with 11 bases left between them.

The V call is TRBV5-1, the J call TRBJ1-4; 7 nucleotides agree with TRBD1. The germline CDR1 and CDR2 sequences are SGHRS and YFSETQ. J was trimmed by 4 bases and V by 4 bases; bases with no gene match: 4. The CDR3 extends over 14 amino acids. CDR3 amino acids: CASSLGQSNEKLFF. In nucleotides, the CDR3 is TGCGCCAGCAGCCTGGGACAGAGTAATGAAAAACTGTTTTTT. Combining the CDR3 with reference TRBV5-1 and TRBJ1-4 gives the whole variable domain KAGVTQTPRYLIKTRGQQVTLSCSPISGHRSVSWYQQTPGQGLQFLFEYFSETQRNKGNFPGRFSGRQFSNSRSEMNVSTLELGDSALYLCASSLGQSNEKLFFGSGTQLSVL.

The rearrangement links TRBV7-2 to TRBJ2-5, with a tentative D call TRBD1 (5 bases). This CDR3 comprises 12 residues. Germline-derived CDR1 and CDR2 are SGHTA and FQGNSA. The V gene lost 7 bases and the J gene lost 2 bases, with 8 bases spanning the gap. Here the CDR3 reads CASNRQQETQYF. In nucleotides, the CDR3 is TGTGCCAGCAACCGACAGCAAGAGACCCAGTACTTC.

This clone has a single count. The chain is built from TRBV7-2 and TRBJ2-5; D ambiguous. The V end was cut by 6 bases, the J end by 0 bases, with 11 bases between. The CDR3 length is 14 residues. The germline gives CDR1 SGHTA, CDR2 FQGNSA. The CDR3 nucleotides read TGTGCCAGCAGTTCTACATCGTACCAAGAGACCCAGTACTTC. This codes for CASSSTSYQETQYF.

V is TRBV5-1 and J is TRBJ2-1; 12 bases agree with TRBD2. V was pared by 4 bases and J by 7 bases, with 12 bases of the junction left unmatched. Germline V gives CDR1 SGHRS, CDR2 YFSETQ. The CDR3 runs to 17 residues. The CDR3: CASSASSLAGGRNEQFF. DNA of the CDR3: TGCGCCAGCAGCGCTTCCTCACTAGCGGGGGGAAGGAATGAGCAGTTCTTC.

Here the CDR3 DNA reads TGTGCCAGCAGCTTAACAGCGGGGGCGAACACCGGGGAGCTGTTTTTT. This encodes CASSLTAGANTGELFF. The chain uses TRBV7-3 and TRBJ2-2, with TRBD2 matching over 8 bases. After removal of 0 bases from V and 0 bases from J, the junction contained 0 bases not matched to a gene. This CDR3 has 16 amino acids. Germline-derived CDR1 and CDR2 are SGHTA and FQGTGA. Supplemented by reference TRBV7-3 and TRBJ2-2, the full variable domain reads GAGVSQTPSNKVTEKGKYVELRCDPISGHTALYWYRQSLGQGPEFLIYFQGTGAADDSGLPNDRFFAVRPEGSVSTLKIQRTERGDSAVYLCASSLTAGANTGELFFGEGSRLTVL.

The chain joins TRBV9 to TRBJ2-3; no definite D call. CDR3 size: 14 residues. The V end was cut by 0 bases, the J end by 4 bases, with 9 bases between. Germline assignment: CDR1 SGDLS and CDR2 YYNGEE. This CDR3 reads CASSVGLVPDTQYF. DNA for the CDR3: TGTGCCAGCAGCGTAGGTCTAGTCCCAGATACGCAGTATTTT.

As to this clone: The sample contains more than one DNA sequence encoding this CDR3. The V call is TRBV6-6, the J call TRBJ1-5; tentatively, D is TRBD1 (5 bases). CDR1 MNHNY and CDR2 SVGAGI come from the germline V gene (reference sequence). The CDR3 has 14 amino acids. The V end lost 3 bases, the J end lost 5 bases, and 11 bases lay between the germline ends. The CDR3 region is CASSYRGSDQPQHF. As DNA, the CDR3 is TGTGCCAGCAGTTATAGGGGTTCGGATCAGCCCCAGCATTTT.

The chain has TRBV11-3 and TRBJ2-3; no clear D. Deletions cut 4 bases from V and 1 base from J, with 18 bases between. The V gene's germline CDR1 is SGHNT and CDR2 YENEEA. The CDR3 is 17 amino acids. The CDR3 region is CASSSYSGFGGTDTQYF. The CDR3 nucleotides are TGTGCCAGCAGCTCCTACTCGGGCTTCGGCGGCACAGATACGCAGTATTTT.

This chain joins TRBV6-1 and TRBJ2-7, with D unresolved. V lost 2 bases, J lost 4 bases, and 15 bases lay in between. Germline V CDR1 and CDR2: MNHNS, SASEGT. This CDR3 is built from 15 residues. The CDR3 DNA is TGTGCCAGCAGTGAAACCCAAGTCACGACGTACGAGCAGTACTTC. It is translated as CASSETQVTTYEQYF.

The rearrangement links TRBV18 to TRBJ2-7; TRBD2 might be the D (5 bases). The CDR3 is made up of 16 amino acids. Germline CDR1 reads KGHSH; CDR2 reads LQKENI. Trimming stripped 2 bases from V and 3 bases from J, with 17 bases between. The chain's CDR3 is CASSPGGPSVGYEQYF. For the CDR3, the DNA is TGTGCCAGCTCACCAGGCGGGCCCTCGGTCGGCTACGAGCAGTACTTC.

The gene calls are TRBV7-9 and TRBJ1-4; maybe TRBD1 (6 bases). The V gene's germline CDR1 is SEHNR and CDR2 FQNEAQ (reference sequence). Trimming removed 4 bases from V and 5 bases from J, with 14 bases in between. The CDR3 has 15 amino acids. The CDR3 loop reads CASSSYRDTNEKLFF. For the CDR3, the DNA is TGTGCCAGCAGCTCTTACAGGGATACCAATGAAAAACTGTTTTTT. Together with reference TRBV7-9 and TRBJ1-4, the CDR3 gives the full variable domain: DTGVSQNPRHKITKRGQNVTFRCDPISEHNRLYWYRQTLGQGPEFLTYFQNEAQLEKSRLLSDRFSAERPKGSFSTLEIQRTEQGDSAMYLCASSSYRDTNEKLFFGSGTQLSVL.

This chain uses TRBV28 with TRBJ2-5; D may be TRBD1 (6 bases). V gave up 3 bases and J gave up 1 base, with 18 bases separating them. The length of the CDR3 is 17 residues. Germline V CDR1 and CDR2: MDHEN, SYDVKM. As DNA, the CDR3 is TGTGCCAGCAGTTTCGGGACCCGGACAGTTCCCCAAGAGACCCAGTACTTC. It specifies CASSFGTRTVPQETQYF. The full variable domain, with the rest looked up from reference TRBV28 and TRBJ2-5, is DVKVTQSSRYLVKRTGEKVFLECVQDMDHENMFWYRQDPGLGLRLIYFSYDVKMKEKGDIPEGYSVSREKKERFSLILESASTNQTSMYLCASSFGTRTVPQETQYFGPGTRLLVL.

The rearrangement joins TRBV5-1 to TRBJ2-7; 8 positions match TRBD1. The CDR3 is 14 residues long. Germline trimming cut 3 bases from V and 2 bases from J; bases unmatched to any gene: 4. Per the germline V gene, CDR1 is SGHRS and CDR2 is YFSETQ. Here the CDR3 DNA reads TGCGCCAGCAGCTCGGGACAGGTTCCCTACGAGCAGTACTTC. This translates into CASSSGQVPYEQYF.

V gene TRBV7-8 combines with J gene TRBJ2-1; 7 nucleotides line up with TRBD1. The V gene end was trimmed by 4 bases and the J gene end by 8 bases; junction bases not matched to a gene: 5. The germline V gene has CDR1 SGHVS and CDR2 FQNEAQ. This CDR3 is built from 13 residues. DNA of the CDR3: TGTGCCAGCAGCTCGTACAGGGGAGATGAGCAGTTCTTC. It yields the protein CASSSYRGDEQFF.

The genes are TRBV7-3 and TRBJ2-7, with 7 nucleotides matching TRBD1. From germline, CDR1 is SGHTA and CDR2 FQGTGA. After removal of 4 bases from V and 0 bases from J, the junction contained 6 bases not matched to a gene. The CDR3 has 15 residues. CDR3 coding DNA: TGTGCCAGCAGCTCGGGACAGCCCGGCTCCTACGAGCAGTACTTC. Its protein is CASSSGQPGSYEQYF. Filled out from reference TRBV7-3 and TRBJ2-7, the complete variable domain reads GAGVSQTPSNKVTEKGKYVELRCDPISGHTALYWYRQSLGQGPEFLIYFQGTGAADDSGLPNDRFFAVRPEGSVSTLKIQRTERGDSAVYLCASSSGQPGSYEQYFGPGTRLTVT.

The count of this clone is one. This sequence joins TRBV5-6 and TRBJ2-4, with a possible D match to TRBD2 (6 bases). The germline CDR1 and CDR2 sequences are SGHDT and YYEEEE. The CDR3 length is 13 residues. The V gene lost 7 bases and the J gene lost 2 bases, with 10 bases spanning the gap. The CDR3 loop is CASRGLTKNIQYF. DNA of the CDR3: TGTGCCAGCCGGGGGTTAACCAAAAACATTCAGTACTTC.

Here the CDR3 reads CAWSVRQGLGEQYF. The CDR3 bases are TGTGCCTGGAGTGTACGGCAGGGGTTAGGCGAGCAGTACTTC. This rearrangement joins TRBV30 to TRBJ2-7, with D maybe TRBD1 (6 bases). The V end was cut by 0 bases, the J end by 6 bases, with 15 bases between. There are 14 residues in the CDR3. Germline V lookup: CDR1 GTSNPN, CDR2 SVGIG (reference sequence).

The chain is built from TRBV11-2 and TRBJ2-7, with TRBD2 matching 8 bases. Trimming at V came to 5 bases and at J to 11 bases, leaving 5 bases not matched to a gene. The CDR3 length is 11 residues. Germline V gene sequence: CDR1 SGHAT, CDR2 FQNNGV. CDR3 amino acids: CASSKAGVEYF. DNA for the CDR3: TGTGCCAGCAGCAAAGCGGGGGTGGAGTACTTC.

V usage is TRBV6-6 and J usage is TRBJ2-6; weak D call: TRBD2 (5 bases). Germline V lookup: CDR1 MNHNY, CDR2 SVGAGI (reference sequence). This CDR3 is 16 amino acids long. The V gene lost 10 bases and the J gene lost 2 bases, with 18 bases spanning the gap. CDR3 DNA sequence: TGTGCCACCCAATTTCGGGGTCCCCCTGGGGCCAACGTCCTGACTTTC. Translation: CATQFRGPPGANVLTF.

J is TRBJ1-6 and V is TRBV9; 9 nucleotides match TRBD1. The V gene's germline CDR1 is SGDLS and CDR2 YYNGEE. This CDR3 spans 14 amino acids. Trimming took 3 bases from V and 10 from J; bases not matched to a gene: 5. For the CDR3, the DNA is TGTGCCAGCAGCGGCGGGACAGGGTACTCACCCCTCCACTTT. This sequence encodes CASSGGTGYSPLHF.